Presented here are 19 T cell receptor beta chains from one specimen sequenced in a study of CD8+CD57+ T cells in acquired aplastic anemia. TCR beta VDJ combinations and CDR3 sequences were profiled from genomic DNA. A single record per CDR3 protein comes from TCRdb applying MiXCR to the reads. The sample lists more than 250,000 distinct CDR3 sequences; around three fifths were seen once. The sample was sorted CD4+, CD8+, or CD8+CD57+ T cells (not recorded which) from PBMCs. These receptor sequences come from a human donor with severe aplastic anemia or a healthy control (not recorded which).

The rearrangement joins TRBV20-1 to TRBJ1-1; maybe TRBD1 (5 bases). V lost 3 bases to trimming and J lost 7 bases, with 12 bases between them. The CDR3 length is 12 residues. CDR1 and CDR2 (germline): DFQATT, SNEGSKA (reference sequence). The CDR3 region has the DNA TGCAGTGCTAGCCCGCCGGGGGTTGAAGCTTTCTTT. It codes for CSASPPGVEAFF.

This sequence joins TRBV13 and TRBJ2-1; D unresolved. The CDR3 runs to 14 residues. V lost 0 bases and J 3 bases, leaving 6 bases between the germline ends. Germline CDR1 PRHDT, CDR2 FYEKMQ (reference sequence). Here the CDR3 reads CASSLGGVYNEQFF. As DNA, the CDR3 is TGTGCCAGCAGCTTAGGGGGCGTCTACAATGAGCAGTTCTTC.

The rearrangement links TRBV19 to TRBJ2-2; 11 bases match TRBD2. Germline CDR1 reads LNHDA; CDR2 reads SQIVND (reference sequence). V dropped 6 bases and J dropped 6; count of bases not matched to a gene: 3. This CDR3 has 14 amino acids. CDR3 nucleotide sequence: TGTGCCAGTAGAGCTAGCGGGAGGTCCGGGGAGCTGTTTTTT. Its translation is CASRASGRSGELFF. Full variable domain (outside the CDR3, taken from reference TRBV19 and TRBJ2-2): DGGITQSPKYLFRKEGQNVTLSCEQNLNHDAMYWYRQDPGQGLRLIYYSQIVNDFQKGDIAEGYSVSREKKESFPLTVTSAQKNPTAFYLCASRASGRSGELFFGEGSRLTVL.

For this clonotype: Relative to the germline gene, one junction end is altered; a read error may explain this. V usage is TRBV29-1 and J usage is TRBJ2-1; the match to TRBD1 covers 7 bases. CDR3 size: 13 residues. The germline gives CDR1 SQVTM, CDR2 ANQGSEA. In DNA form, the CDR3 reads TGCAGCGCCAGAGGGACAGTTTACAATGAGCGGTTCTTC. Protein: CSARGTVYNERFF.

The rearrangement joins TRBV7-9 to TRBJ2-5; 11 nucleotides align to TRBD2. This CDR3 contains 17 residues. Per the germline V gene, CDR1 is SEHNR and CDR2 is FQNEAQ (reference sequence). The J segment lost 1 base and the V segment lost 5 bases, leaving 9 bases of the junction unmatched. The CDR3 spells CASSRFPGLAVQETQYF. CDR3 nucleotides: TGTGCCAGCAGCCGATTCCCGGGACTAGCGGTCCAAGAGACCCAGTACTTC.

In this sample, this clonotype turned up many times. This chain joins TRBV9 and TRBJ1-4, with D hard to call. Germline-derived CDR1 and CDR2 are SGDLS and YYNGEE. CDR3 size: 15 residues. Deletions cut 2 bases from V and 0 bases from J, with 8 bases between. DNA for the CDR3: TGTGCCAGCAGCGTGTTCGGGGCAACTAATGAAAAACTGTTTTTT. It yields the protein CASSVFGATNEKLFF.

In its sample, this clonotype was seen many times. The chain uses TRBV12-5 and TRBJ1-1; 7 bases fit TRBD1. V was clipped by 0 bases and J by 5 bases; unmatched bases: 12. Germline CDR1 reads LGHNT; CDR2 reads FRNRAP. The length of the CDR3 is 17 residues. In nucleotides, the CDR3 is TGTGCTAGTGGTTTGGTAGAGGATAGACAGGGTCGGACTGAAGCTTTCTTT. This encodes CASGLVEDRQGRTEAFF.

This clonotype was recorded a few times. This chain connects TRBV2 to TRBJ1-5; D gene unclear. Germline-derived CDR1 and CDR2 are SNHLY and FYNNEI. Between the trimmed V and J ends, which lost 5 bases and 2 bases, there was a span of 7 bases. The CDR3 length is 13 residues. CDR3 protein: CASSTDGNQPQHF. The CDR3 DNA reads as TGTGCCAGCAGTACCGACGGCAATCAGCCCCAGCATTTT.

The CDR3 DNA sequence: TGCAGCGTTAACCCTCGCCCGGGGGCTGAAGCTTTCTTT. Encoded protein: CSVNPRPGAEAFF. The chain is built from TRBV29-1 and TRBJ1-1; D possibly corresponds to TRBD1 (5 bases). The CDR3 sequence is 13 residues long. The V end was cut by 5 bases, the J end by 6 bases, with 16 bases between. In germline, CDR1 is SQVTM, CDR2 ANQGSEA.

The chain uses TRBV6-7 and TRBJ2-5; TRBD2 agrees at 11 bases. TRBV6-7 carries the ORF label, with uncertain function. After removal of 10 bases from V and 5 bases from J, the junction contained 9 bases not matched to a gene. There are 14 residues in the CDR3. CDR3 protein: CATALAGAAETQYF. CDR3 bases: TGTGCCACCGCACTAGCGGGAGCTGCGGAGACCCAGTACTTC.

About this clonotype itself: An end of the junction differs from the germline gene, which may be a read error. The chain recombines TRBV9 with TRBJ2-1, with 8 bases that match TRBD1. Germline CDR1 and CDR2: SGDLS and YYNGEE. There are 17 residues in the CDR3. CDR3 amino acids: CASSLRGSGGEIDEQFF. CDR3 sequence (DNA): TGCGCCAGCAGCCTACGCGGATCAGGGGGCGAAATCGATGAGCAGTTCTTC.

Regarding this clonotype: An end of the junction differs from the germline gene, which may be a read error. The V gene is TRBV9, the J gene TRBJ2-3; D not resolved. Germline V gene data show CDR1 as SGDLS and CDR2 as YYNGEE. This CDR3 is built from 12 residues. CDR3 DNA: TGTGCCAGCAGCGTAGTTGGAGATATGCAGTATTTT. Amino acids: CASSVVGDMQYF.

About this clonotype itself: This sequence may be a read error, since a much larger clone differs from it by one base. V usage is TRBV7-9 and J usage is TRBJ2-3; 9 bases fit TRBD1. The junction had 6 bases not matched to a gene; V was cut back by 4 bases and J by 4 bases. Germline V gene lookup returns CDR1 SEHNR and CDR2 FQNEAQ (reference sequence). The CDR3 is 15 amino acids. CDR3 nucleotide sequence: TGTGCCAGCAGCTCCGGGGGACAGGGTCCAGATACGCAGTATTTT. It specifies CASSSGGQGPDTQYF.

This clonotype was detected a few times. The chain recombines TRBV4-1 with TRBJ2-7, with 7 bases lining up with TRBD1. This CDR3 comprises 14 residues. CDR1 and CDR2 (germline): MGHRA, YSYEKL. V lost 0 bases and J lost 12; bases outside the gene matches: 11. CDR3 region: CASSQDRDSRALYF. The CDR3 coding sequence is TGCGCCAGCAGCCAAGATCGGGACAGCCGAGCGCTGTACTTC.

This clonotype was found many times. The V and J genes are TRBV6-6 and TRBJ2-3, with D uncertain. CDR3 length: 17 residues. In germline, CDR1 is MNHNY, CDR2 SVGAGI (reference sequence). Trimming took off 0 bases at V and 1 base at J, with 14 bases between the two ends. CDR3 region: CASSYSIQPQGTDTQYF. The CDR3 DNA reads as TGTGCCAGCAGTTACTCGATACAGCCCCAGGGCACAGATACGCAGTATTTT.

This clonotype occurred a few times. The rearrangement links TRBV28 to TRBJ2-2; 8 positions agree with TRBD2. V dropped 1 base and J dropped 6; count of bases not matched to a gene: 4. The CDR3 runs 15 residues. Looked up from germline, CDR1 is MDHEN and CDR2 is SYDVKM. The CDR3 nucleotides read TGTGCCAGCAGTTTATCGGGACTAGATGCCGGGGAGCTGTTTTTT. Protein product: CASSLSGLDAGELFF.

The J gene is TRBJ1-1, the V gene TRBV6-5; TRBD1 aligns across 7 bases. V was pared by 8 bases and J by 0 bases, with 6 bases of the junction left unmatched. The CDR3 contains 14 residues. Per the germline V gene, CDR1 is MNHEY and CDR2 is SVGAGI. Here the CDR3 reads CASLGQYMNTEAFF. The CDR3 DNA reads TGTGCCAGCCTGGGACAGTACATGAACACTGAAGCTTTCTTT.

This clonotype was picked up many times. CDR3 region: CASSATSGGGGDYNSPLHF. The CDR3 bases are TGTGCCAGCAGCGCCACCTCAGGGGGGGGGGGCGACTATAATTCACCCCTCCACTTT. The V and J genes are TRBV9 and TRBJ1-6, with 7 bases that match TRBD1. Looked up from germline, CDR1 is SGDLS and CDR2 is YYNGEE. The CDR3 totals 19 residues. Trimming removed 3 bases from V and 3 bases from J; junction bases left unmatched: 15. Full variable domain (missing parts from reference TRBV9 and TRBJ1-6): DSGVTQTPKHLITATGQRVTLRCSPRSGDLSVYWYQQSLDQGLQFLIQYYNGEERAKGNILERFSAQQFPDLHSELNLSSLELGDSALYFCASSATSGGGGDYNSPLHFGNGTRLTVT.

In this sample, this clonotype turned up many times. The J gene is TRBJ1-1, the V gene TRBV3-1; D gene ambiguous. Trimming shortened V by 1 base and J by 3 bases, and 12 bases separated the two germline ends. The CDR3 covers 15 residues. Germline CDR1 LGHDT, CDR2 YNNKEL (reference sequence). This CDR3 is CASSQGADFDTEAFF. The CDR3 DNA is TGTGCCAGCAGCCAAGGAGCAGATTTCGACACTGAAGCTTTCTTT.